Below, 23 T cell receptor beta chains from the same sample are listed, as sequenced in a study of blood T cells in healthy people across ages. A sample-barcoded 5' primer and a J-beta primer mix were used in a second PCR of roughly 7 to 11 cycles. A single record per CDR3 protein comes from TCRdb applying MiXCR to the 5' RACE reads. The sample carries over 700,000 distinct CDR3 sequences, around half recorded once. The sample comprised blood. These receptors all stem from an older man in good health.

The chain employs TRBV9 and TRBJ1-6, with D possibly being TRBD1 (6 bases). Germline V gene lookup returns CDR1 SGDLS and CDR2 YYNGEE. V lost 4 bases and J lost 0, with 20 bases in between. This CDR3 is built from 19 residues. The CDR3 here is CASSKEDRQASSYNSPLHF. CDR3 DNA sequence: TGTGCCAGCAGCAAGGAAGATAGACAGGCGAGCTCCTATAATTCACCCCTCCACTTT.

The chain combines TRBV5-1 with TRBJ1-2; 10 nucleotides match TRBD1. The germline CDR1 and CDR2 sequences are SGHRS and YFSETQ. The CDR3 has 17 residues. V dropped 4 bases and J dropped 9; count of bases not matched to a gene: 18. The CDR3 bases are TGCGCCAGCAGCGCCGGGACGAGGACAGGGGGTGGTTATAGCTACACCTTC. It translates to CASSAGTRTGGGYSYTF.

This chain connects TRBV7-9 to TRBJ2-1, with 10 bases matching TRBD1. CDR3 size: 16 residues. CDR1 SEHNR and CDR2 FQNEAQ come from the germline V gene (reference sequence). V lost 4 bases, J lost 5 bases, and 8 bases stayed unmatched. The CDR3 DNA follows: TGTGCCAGCAGCTCCCGTCGGGACAGGGGACACAATGAGCAGTTCTTC. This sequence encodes CASSSRRDRGHNEQFF.

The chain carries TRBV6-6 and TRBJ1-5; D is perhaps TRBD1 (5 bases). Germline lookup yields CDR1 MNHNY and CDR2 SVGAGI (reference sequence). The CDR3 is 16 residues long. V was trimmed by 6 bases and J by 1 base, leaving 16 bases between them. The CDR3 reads CASRGGKYESNQPQHF. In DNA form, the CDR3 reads TGTGCCAGCAGGGGGGGGAAATATGAGAGCAATCAGCCCCAGCATTTT.

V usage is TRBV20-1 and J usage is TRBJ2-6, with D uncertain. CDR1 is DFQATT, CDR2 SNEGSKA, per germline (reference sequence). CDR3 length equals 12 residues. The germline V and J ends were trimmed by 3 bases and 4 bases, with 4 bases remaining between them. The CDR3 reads CSASHGANVLTF. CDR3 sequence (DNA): TGCAGTGCTAGCCACGGGGCCAACGTCCTGACTTTC.

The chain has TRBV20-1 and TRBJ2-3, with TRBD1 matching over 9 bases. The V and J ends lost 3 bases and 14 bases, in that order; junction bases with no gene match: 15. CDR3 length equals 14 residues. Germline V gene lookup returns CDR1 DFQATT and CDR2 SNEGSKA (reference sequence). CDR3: CSARGTGNWRYAYF. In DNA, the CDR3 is TGCAGTGCTAGGGGGACAGGGAATTGGAGATACGCGTATTTT.

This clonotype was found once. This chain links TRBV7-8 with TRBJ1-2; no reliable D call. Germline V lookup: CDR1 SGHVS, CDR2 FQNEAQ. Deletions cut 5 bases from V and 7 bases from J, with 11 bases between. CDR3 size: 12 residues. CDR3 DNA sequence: TGTGCCAGCAGCGCCTCAGACCGTGGCTACACCTTC. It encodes CASSASDRGYTF.

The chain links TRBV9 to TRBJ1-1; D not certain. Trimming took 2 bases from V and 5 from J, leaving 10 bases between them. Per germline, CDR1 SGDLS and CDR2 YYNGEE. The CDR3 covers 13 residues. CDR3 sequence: CASSVGPWTEAFF. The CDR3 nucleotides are TGTGCCAGCAGCGTGGGTCCGTGGACTGAAGCTTTCTTT.

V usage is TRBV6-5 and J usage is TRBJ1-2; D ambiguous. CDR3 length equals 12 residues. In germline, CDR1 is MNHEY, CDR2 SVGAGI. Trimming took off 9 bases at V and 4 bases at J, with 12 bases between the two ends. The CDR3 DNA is TGTGCCAGTAGTCCCGGGCTCTATGGCTACACCTTC. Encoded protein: CASSPGLYGYTF.

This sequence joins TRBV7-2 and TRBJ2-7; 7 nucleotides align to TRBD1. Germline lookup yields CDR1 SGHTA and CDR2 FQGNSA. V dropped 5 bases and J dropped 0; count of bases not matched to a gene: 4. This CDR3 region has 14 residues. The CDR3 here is CASSRDRASYEQYF. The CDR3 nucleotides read TGTGCCAGCAGCCGAGACAGGGCCTCCTACGAGCAGTACTTC.

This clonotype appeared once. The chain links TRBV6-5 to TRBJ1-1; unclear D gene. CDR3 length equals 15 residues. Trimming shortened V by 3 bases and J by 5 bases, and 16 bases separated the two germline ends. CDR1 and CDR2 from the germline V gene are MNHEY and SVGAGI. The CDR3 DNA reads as TGTGCCAGCAGTTATATGACGGGCGGGAGAACTGAAGCTTTCTTT. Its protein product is CASSYMTGGRTEAFF.

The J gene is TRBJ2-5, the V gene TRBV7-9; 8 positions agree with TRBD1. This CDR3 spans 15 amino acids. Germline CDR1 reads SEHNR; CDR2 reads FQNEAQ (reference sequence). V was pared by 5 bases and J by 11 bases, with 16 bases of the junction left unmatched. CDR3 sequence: CASSIGQGSDNEQYF. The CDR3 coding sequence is TGTGCCAGCAGCATCGGACAGGGTTCAGACAATGAGCAGTACTTC.

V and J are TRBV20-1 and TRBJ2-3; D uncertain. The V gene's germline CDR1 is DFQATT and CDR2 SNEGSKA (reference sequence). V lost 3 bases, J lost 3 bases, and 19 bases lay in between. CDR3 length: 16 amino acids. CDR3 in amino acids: CSARTPTPTGTDTQYF. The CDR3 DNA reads TGCAGTGCTAGGACCCCGACGCCAACGGGTACAGATACGCAGTATTTT.

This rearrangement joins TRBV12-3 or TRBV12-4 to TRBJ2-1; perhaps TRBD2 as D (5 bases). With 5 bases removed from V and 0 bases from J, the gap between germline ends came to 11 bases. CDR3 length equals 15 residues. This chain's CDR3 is CASSRESGSYNEQFF. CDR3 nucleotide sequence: TGTGCCAGCAGTCGGGAATCCGGCTCCTACAATGAGCAGTTCTTC.

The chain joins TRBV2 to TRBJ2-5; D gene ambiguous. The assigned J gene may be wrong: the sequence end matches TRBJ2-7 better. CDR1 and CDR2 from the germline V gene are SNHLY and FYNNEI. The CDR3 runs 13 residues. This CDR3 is CASSATLPYEQYF. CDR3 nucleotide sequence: TGTGCCAGCAGTGCCACCCTGCCTTACGAGCAGTACTTC.

The DNA for the CDR3 is TGTGCCAGCAGTCAGGGTCTGGGGAGTACCTACGAGCAGTACTTC. This sequence encodes CASSQGLGSTYEQYF. The chain carries TRBV6-5 and TRBJ2-7; the D gene could be TRBD1 or TRBD2 (5 bases each). V lost 5 bases and J 2 bases, leaving 16 bases between the germline ends. This CDR3 region has 15 residues. CDR1 and CDR2 (germline): MNHEY, SVGAGI.

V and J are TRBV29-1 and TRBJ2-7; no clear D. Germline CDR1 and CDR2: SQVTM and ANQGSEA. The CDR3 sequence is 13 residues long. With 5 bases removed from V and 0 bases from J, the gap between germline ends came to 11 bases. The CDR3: CSVLRVGSYEQYF. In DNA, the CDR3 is TGCAGCGTTTTGCGAGTCGGCTCCTACGAGCAGTACTTC.

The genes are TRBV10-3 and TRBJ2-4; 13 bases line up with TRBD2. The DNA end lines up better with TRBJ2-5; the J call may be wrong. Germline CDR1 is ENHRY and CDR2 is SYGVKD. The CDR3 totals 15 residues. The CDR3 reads CAISGTSGTKETQYF. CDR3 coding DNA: TGTGCCATCAGCGGGACTAGCGGGACTAAAGAGACCCAGTACTTC.

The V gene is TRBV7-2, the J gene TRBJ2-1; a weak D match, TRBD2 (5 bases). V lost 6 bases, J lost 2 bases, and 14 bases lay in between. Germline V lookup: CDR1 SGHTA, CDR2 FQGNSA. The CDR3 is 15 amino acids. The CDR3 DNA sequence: TGTGCCAGCAGATACTCTAGCCAACCCTACAATGAGCAGTTCTTC. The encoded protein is CASRYSSQPYNEQFF.

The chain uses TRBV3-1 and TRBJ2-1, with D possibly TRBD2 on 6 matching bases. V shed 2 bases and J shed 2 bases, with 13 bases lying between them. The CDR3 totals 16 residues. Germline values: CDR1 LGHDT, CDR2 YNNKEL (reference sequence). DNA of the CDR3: TGTGCCAGCAGCCAATTCGCTACGGGAGCCTACAATGAGCAGTTCTTC. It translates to CASSQFATGAYNEQFF.

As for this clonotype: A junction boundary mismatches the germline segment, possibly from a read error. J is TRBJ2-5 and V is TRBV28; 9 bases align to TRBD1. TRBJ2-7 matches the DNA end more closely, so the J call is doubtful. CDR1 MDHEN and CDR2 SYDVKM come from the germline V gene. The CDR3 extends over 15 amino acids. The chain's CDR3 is CPSRQNGQGLGEQYF. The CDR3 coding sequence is TGTCCCAGCAGACAAAACGGACAGGGGTTAGGCGAGCAGTACTTC.

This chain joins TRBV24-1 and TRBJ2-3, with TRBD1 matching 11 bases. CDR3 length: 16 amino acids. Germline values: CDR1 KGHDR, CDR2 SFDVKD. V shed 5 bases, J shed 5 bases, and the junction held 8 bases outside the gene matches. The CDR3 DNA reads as TGTGCCACCAGTGTTGGGGGACAGGGGGTTGAAGATACGCAGTATTTT. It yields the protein CATSVGGQGVEDTQYF.

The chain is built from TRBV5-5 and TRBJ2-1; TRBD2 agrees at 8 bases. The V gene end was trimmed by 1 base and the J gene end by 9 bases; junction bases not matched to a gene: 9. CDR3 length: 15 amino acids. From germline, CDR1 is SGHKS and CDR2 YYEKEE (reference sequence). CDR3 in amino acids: CASSLFGTSEVEQFF. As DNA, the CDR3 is TGTGCCAGCAGCTTGTTCGGGACTAGTGAAGTTGAGCAGTTCTTC.